Listed here are 9 T cell receptor beta chains from one sample, sequenced in a study of T cells in Graves' hyperthyroidism and ophthalmopathy (dated 2019 in TCRdb). The method was multiplex PCR. Sequencing was performed on an Illumina HiSeq 2000. The TCR beta CDR3 regions were amplified from RNA transcripts. For the first round of RT-PCR on the TCR CDR3, the HTBI primer set was used together with the Qiagen OneStep RT-PCR kit. TCRdb redid the processing of the public reads, applying fastp at Q25 and MiXCR, and retained in-frame beta chains. Entries that share a CDR3 protein sequence are merged under the most common genes and DNA. This sample holds some 350,000 distinct CDR3 sequences; approximately 19% were observed only once. 3% to 4% of the sample goes to the ten largest clones. Source material: blood. These receptors were taken from a woman aged 18-29 years with Graves' hyperthyroidism.

A remark on this clonotype: This may be a read error, as it is one base from a much larger clone. This chain connects TRBV5-1 to TRBJ1-1; 7 bases fit TRBD1. The CDR3 consists of 16 residues. Germline V gene data show CDR1 as SGHRS and CDR2 as YFSETQ. J was trimmed by 1 base and V by 7 bases; bases with no gene match: 13. CDR3 DNA: TGCGCCAGCGGCCCACAACCAGGGACAGCGAACACTGAAGCTTTCTTT. It translates to CASGPQPGTANTEAFF.

Many counts were recorded for this clonotype. J is TRBJ2-7 and V is TRBV6-1; unclear D gene. The CDR3 runs 13 residues. Germline V gene data show CDR1 as MNHNS and CDR2 as SASEGT. V was shortened by 1 base and J by 3 bases, with 7 bases between the two germline ends. For the CDR3, the DNA is TGTGCCAGCAGTGAAGTCGGATTCTACGAGCAGTACTTC. Translated, it gives CASSEVGFYEQYF.

This clonotype was seen ten or more times. The chain uses TRBV29-1 and TRBJ2-7; D may be TRBD1 or TRBD2 (7 bases each). This CDR3 is 13 amino acids long. Per the germline V gene, CDR1 is SQVTM and CDR2 is ANQGSEA. The germline V and J ends were trimmed by 2 bases and 2 bases, with 10 bases remaining between them. The DNA for the CDR3 is TGCAGCGTTGAACAGGGGGGGACCTACGAGCAGTACTTC. This translates into CSVEQGGTYEQYF.

This clonotype was observed many times. The J gene is TRBJ2-7, the V gene TRBV9; 8 nucleotides line up with TRBD2. The CDR3 consists of 16 residues. V shed 0 bases and J 5 bases; nucleotides not matched to a gene: 10. CDR1 and CDR2 (germline): SGDLS, YYNGEE. The DNA for the CDR3 is TGTGCCAGCAGCGTAGCTCCCAGCGGGGGAGGTGACGAGCAGTACTTC. Protein sequence: CASSVAPSGGGDEQYF.

This clonotype was observed at least ten times. The chain uses TRBV6-1 and TRBJ1-1; D gene unclear. CDR3 length: 14 amino acids. Trimming cost V 7 bases and J 6 bases, with 18 bases left between them. Germline CDR1 MNHNS, CDR2 SASEGT. CDR3 protein: CASTFEGGSSEAFF. Here the CDR3 DNA reads TGTGCCAGCACCTTCGAGGGAGGGTCCTCTGAAGCTTTCTTT.

The rearrangement links TRBV6-1 to TRBJ2-5, with 9 bases fitting TRBD2. The CDR3 sequence is 14 residues long. The V and J ends lost 6 bases and 7 bases, in that order; junction bases with no gene match: 9. Germline V gene lookup returns CDR1 MNHNS and CDR2 SASEGT. CDR3 protein: CASRPGSSGGTQYF. DNA of the CDR3: TGTGCCAGCAGGCCCGGTAGTAGCGGGGGGACCCAGTACTTC.

J is TRBJ2-7 and V is TRBV6-1, with 11 bases fitting TRBD1. Germline CDR1 MNHNS, CDR2 SASEGT. The CDR3 sequence is 14 residues long. V trimming: 4 bases; J trimming: 7 bases; junction bases outside the gene matches: 6. CDR3 coding DNA: TGTGCCAGCAGTGTCTACGGGACAGGGGGAGAGCAGTACTTC. Translated: CASSVYGTGGEQYF.

This clonotype came up many times. The gene calls are TRBV5-4 and TRBJ2-2; possible D gene TRBD2, 6 bases. In germline, CDR1 is SGHNT, CDR2 YYREEE (reference sequence). Trimming pared 0 bases from V and 6 bases from J, leaving 18 bases between. The CDR3 is 17 residues long. The CDR3 nucleotides read TGTGCCAGCAGCTTGGAGGGGAGGTTGGGAATTGCCGGGGAGCTGTTTTTT. Translated, it gives CASSLEGRLGIAGELFF.

Many counts were recorded for this clonotype. The rearrangement uses TRBV7-8 and TRBJ2-2; the D call may be TRBD1 or TRBD2 (5 bases each). CDR1 SGHVS and CDR2 FQNEAQ come from the germline V gene. CDR3 length equals 14 residues. Between the trimmed V and J ends, which lost 3 bases and 3 bases, there was a span of 8 bases. The CDR3 DNA reads as TGTGCCAGCAGCTTCGAGGGGTACACCGGGGAGCTGTTTTTT. This gives the protein CASSFEGYTGELFF.